The 20 T cell receptor beta chains in this list originate from one sample, sequenced in a study of T-cell reconstitution after alpha-beta-depleted transplantation in children. Using unique molecular identifiers, the investigators prepared the TCRbeta library. TCRdb recomputed calls from the PCR reads with MiXCR, one row per CDR3 protein. The sample yields 670,000 or so distinct CDR3 sequences, around 14% seen once. The sample was PBMCs, taken before TCRalphabeta/CD19-depleted stem cell transplant. The receptors come from a girl aged 2 to 9 with congenital amegakaryocytic thrombocytopenia, due to receive a stem cell transplant.

Turning to this clonotype: This may stem from a read error, because a much larger clone lies one nucleotide away. This chain links TRBV6-1 with TRBJ1-3; no clear D gene. Trimming took off 2 bases at V and 0 bases at J, with 14 bases between the two ends. Germline CDR1 reads MNHNS; CDR2 reads SASEGT. The CDR3 length is 17 residues. The CDR3 is CASSEFRGPFSGNTIYF. The CDR3 DNA is TGTGCCAGCAGTGAATTCCGCGGCCCGTTCTCTGGAAACACCATATATTTT.

J is TRBJ2-5 and V is TRBV29-1, with 7 bases matching TRBD2. The ends lost 1 base at V and 1 base at J; junction bases unmatched: 6. There are 15 residues in the CDR3. Germline CDR1 and CDR2: SQVTM and ANQGSEA. CDR3 region: CSVEVREESQETQYF. For the CDR3, the DNA is TGCAGCGTTGAAGTCCGGGAGGAATCCCAAGAGACCCAGTACTTC.

This clonotype showed up many times. J is TRBJ2-1 and V is TRBV20-1, with a weak D call TRBD1 (6 bases). Germline CDR1 is DFQATT and CDR2 is SNEGSKA (reference sequence). Trimming removed 2 bases from V and 4 bases from J, with 12 bases in between. CDR3 length: 14 amino acids. The CDR3 loop reads CSARRGTTYNEQFF. CDR3 DNA sequence: TGCAGTGCTAGAAGGGGGACGACATACAATGAGCAGTTCTTC.

This chain joins TRBV20-1 and TRBJ2-2, with TRBD2 identical over 12 bases. The germline gives CDR1 DFQATT, CDR2 SNEGSKA (reference sequence). After removal of 4 bases from V and 0 bases from J, the junction contained 12 bases not matched to a gene. The CDR3 is 19 amino acids. In nucleotides, the CDR3 is TGCAGTGCTACTCCAACTAGCGGGAGGAATACCCCGAACACCGGGGAGCTGTTTTTT. Its translation is CSATPTSGRNTPNTGELFF.

In its sample, this clonotype was seen many times. V usage is TRBV7-9 and J usage is TRBJ2-4, with unresolved D. V was cut by 5 bases and J by 2 bases, with 4 bases left in between. Germline-derived CDR1 and CDR2 are SEHNR and FQNEAQ (reference sequence). This CDR3 region has 12 residues. CDR3 in amino acids: CASSLSKNIQYF. CDR3 nucleotides: TGTGCCAGCAGCCTCTCCAAAAACATTCAGTACTTC.

The V call is TRBV7-7, the J call TRBJ1-4, with 8 bases matching TRBD1. CDR1 is SSHAT and CDR2 is FNYEAQ in the germline V gene (reference sequence). With 5 bases clipped from V and 8 bases from J, the junction kept 10 bases outside the gene matches. The CDR3 has 15 residues. CDR3 amino acids: CASSQDRGREEKLFF. The DNA for the CDR3 is TGTGCCAGCAGCCAAGACAGGGGAAGAGAAGAAAAACTGTTTTTT.

This clonotype has at least ten counts. V is TRBV7-2 and J is TRBJ2-1; D not resolved. Germline V gives CDR1 SGHTA, CDR2 FQGNSA. The CDR3 sequence is 17 residues long. V lost 2 bases to trimming and J lost 8 bases, with 22 bases between them. The CDR3 nucleotides read TGTGCCAGCAGCTTAAGTCTTCGCCGGCTATCTCCCCATGAGCAGTTCTTC. It is translated as CASSLSLRRLSPHEQFF.

Regarding this clonotype: A much larger clone differs by one base, so this may be a read error. The chain uses TRBV20-1 and TRBJ2-3; D unclear. V lost 4 bases and J 0 bases, leaving 8 bases between the germline ends. This CDR3 spans 13 amino acids. Germline V gene data show CDR1 as DFQATT and CDR2 as SNEGSKA (reference sequence). DNA for the CDR3: TGCAGTGCTACCGTCGGTAGCACAGATACGCAGTATTTT. The encoded protein is CSATVGSTDTQYF.

The rearrangement uses TRBV12-3 or TRBV12-4 and TRBJ2-1; 15 nucleotides match TRBD2. This CDR3 spans 18 amino acids. V shed 4 bases and J 4 bases; nucleotides not matched to a gene: 8. The CDR3 is CASSSRTSGRVTYNEQFF. As DNA, the CDR3 is TGTGCCAGCAGTTCCCGGACTAGCGGGAGGGTAACGTACAATGAGCAGTTCTTC.

The gene calls are TRBV15 and TRBJ2-7, with 7 bases aligning to TRBD2. CDR1 is LNHNV and CDR2 is YYDKDF in the germline V gene (reference sequence). This CDR3 is 15 amino acids long. The V gene end was trimmed by 0 bases and the J gene end by 6 bases; junction bases not matched to a gene: 8. CDR3 nucleotide sequence: TGTGCCACCAGCAGAGATATGGGGGGGTCCGCCGAGCAGTACTTC. Translating gives CATSRDMGGSAEQYF.

A few counts support this clonotype. V gene TRBV14 combines with J gene TRBJ2-1; no firm D call. Germline V gives CDR1 SGHDN, CDR2 FVKESK. The CDR3 contains 14 residues. Trimming took off 1 base at V and 4 bases at J, with 8 bases between the two ends. The CDR3 nucleotides are TGTGCCAGCAGCCAAGCACTTATTTACAATGAGCAGTTCTTC. Its protein is CASSQALIYNEQFF.

This clonotype has only a few counts. The chain carries TRBV20-1 and TRBJ1-1, with D possibly TRBD1 on 5 matching bases. This CDR3 region has 12 residues. The V gene lost 7 bases and the J gene lost 4 bases, with 13 bases spanning the gap. From germline, CDR1 is DFQATT and CDR2 SNEGSKA (reference sequence). Here the CDR3 reads CSVIGGSTEAFF. For the CDR3, the DNA is TGCAGTGTCATCGGGGGAAGCACTGAAGCTTTCTTT.

This clonotype has a count of ten or more. The rearrangement joins TRBV27 to TRBJ2-1, with a possible D match to TRBD2 (5 bases). Germline CDR1 MNHEY, CDR2 SMNVEV (reference sequence). The CDR3 consists of 14 residues. Trimming cost V 6 bases and J 4 bases, with 13 bases left between them. Here the CDR3 reads CASRTRESYNEQFF. The CDR3 bases are TGTGCCAGCAGAACTAGGGAATCTTACAATGAGCAGTTCTTC.

The chain carries TRBV27 and TRBJ1-5; 7 bases map to TRBD1. CDR1 and CDR2 from the germline V gene are MNHEY and SMNVEV (reference sequence). The J segment lost 0 bases and the V segment lost 6 bases, leaving 5 bases of the junction unmatched. The CDR3 extends over 15 amino acids. Here the CDR3 reads CASSGTAHSNQPQHF. The CDR3 DNA sequence: TGTGCCAGCAGCGGGACAGCTCATAGCAATCAGCCCCAGCATTTT.

This clonotype has a count of ten or more. CDR3 DNA: TGTGCCAGCAGCTTAATCATCAATGAGCAGTTCTTC. It is translated as CASSLIINEQFF. The V gene is TRBV7-9, the J gene TRBJ2-1; D is undetermined. Trimming took off 2 bases at V and 6 bases at J, with 5 bases between the two ends. There are 12 residues in the CDR3. Per the germline V gene, CDR1 is SEHNR and CDR2 is FQNEAQ (reference sequence).

The table lists this clonotype with many counts. This sequence joins TRBV6-2 or TRBV6-3 and TRBJ1-5; no clear D. The V end was cut by 8 bases, the J end by 5 bases, with 13 bases between. CDR1 is MNHEY, CDR2 SVGEGT, per germline. The CDR3 spans 13 residues. CDR3 region: CASARAADQPQHF. DNA of the CDR3: TGTGCCAGCGCGAGGGCCGCGGATCAGCCCCAGCATTTT.

This clonotype was detected many times. This rearrangement joins TRBV11-1 to TRBJ2-1; D possibly corresponds to TRBD2 (6 bases). The V and J ends lost 6 bases and 4 bases respectively, with 16 bases between them. The CDR3 is 15 residues long. Germline loops: CDR1 SGHAT, CDR2 FQDESV (reference sequence). CDR3 nucleotide sequence: TGTGCCAGCAGAATAGACGGGACTGGATACAATGAGCAGTTCTTC. This encodes CASRIDGTGYNEQFF.

This clonotype was seen more than once but under ten times. The CDR3 here is CASSLVGTRGTYEQYF. In nucleotides, the CDR3 is TGTGCCAGCAGCTTAGTCGGGACCCGGGGGACCTACGAGCAGTACTTC. The V gene is TRBV11-2, the J gene TRBJ2-7; D may be TRBD2 (6 bases). The V end lost 1 base, the J end lost 2 bases, and 15 bases lay between the germline ends. The CDR3 totals 16 residues. Per the germline V gene, CDR1 is SGHAT and CDR2 is FQNNGV.

This clonotype was observed many times. The chain couples TRBV20-1 to TRBJ2-5, with unresolved D. Per the germline V gene, CDR1 is DFQATT and CDR2 is SNEGSKA (reference sequence). CDR3 size: 15 residues. The V and J ends lost 1 base and 5 bases respectively, with 17 bases between them. The CDR3 sequence is CSARGPIGRGETQYF. CDR3 in DNA: TGCAGTGCTAGAGGACCAATCGGACGAGGCGAGACCCAGTACTTC.

This clonotype was seen more than once but under ten times. The genes are TRBV7-8 and TRBJ1-2; maybe TRBD1 (6 bases). Germline CDR1 is SGHVS and CDR2 is FQNEAQ. The CDR3 consists of 15 residues. Trimming shortened V by 5 bases and J by 8 bases, and 21 bases separated the two germline ends. Here the CDR3 reads CASSPRGQFSGGYTF. CDR3 nucleotides: TGTGCCAGCAGCCCCCGCGGACAGTTCTCAGGGGGCTACACCTTC.